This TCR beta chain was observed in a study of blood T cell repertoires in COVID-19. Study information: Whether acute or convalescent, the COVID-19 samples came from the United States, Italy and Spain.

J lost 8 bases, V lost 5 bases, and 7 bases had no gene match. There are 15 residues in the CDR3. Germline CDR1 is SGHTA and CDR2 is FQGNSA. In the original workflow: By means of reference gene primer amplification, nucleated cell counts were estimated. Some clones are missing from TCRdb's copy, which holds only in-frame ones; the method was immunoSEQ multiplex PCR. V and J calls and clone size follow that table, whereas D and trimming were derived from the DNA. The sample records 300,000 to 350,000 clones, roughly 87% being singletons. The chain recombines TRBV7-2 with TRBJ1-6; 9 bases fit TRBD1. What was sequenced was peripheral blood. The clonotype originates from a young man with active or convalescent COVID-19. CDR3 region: CASSPARTGDSPLHF. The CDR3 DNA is TGTGCCAGCAGCCCAGCGCGGACAGGGGATTCACCCCTCCACTTT.